Listed below are T cell receptor beta chains from one sample, sequenced in a study of blood T cells in healthy people across ages. TCRdb reanalysed the 5' RACE reads using MiXCR and keeps one entry per CDR3 protein. The sample holds 500,000 to 700,000 distinct CDR3 sequences, 25% to 35% seen once. Sequenced sample: blood. These receptors all stem from a woman over 75 in good health. Both conserved end residues are part of each CDR3. A D gene is named only where the DNA matches it firmly. Clone size is stated in some rows and not others, as once, few, many or a class when expanded.

V gene	clone size	D gene	J gene	CDR3 DNA	CDR3 protein
TRBV12-3/TRBV12-4	many	TRBD1	TRBJ2-4	TGTGCCAGCAGTTTTGAGATAGGACAGGGTAACATTCAGTACTTC	CASSFEIGQGNIQYF
TRBV28	many	TRBD1	TRBJ2-7	TGTGCCAGCAGCTTACCCGGGGACAGGGGAGAGTGGTACGAGCAGTACTTC	CASSLPGDRGEWYEQYF
TRBV6-1	many	NA	TRBJ2-1	TGTGCCAGCAGTGAAGGGGGGGCTGCCTACAATGAGCAGTTCTTC	CASSEGGAAYNEQFF
TRBV28	many	TRBD1	TRBJ2-3	TGTGCCAGCAACCCCCCCACGGGGACAGGCACAGATACGCAGTATTTT	CASNPPTGTGTDTQYF
TRBV20-1	many	NA	TRBJ1-2	TGCAGTGCGTCAACAGGGTCGTTCAGTGGCTACACCTTC	CSASTGSFSGYTF
TRBV20-1	NA	TRBD1	TRBJ2-3	TGCAGTGTCCCGGGACAGGGCACAGATACGTATTTT	CSVPGQGTDTYF
TRBV7-2	many	NA	TRBJ2-5	TGTGCCAGCAGCTCCACTGGGTACGATCAGTACTTC	CASSSTGYDQYF
TRBV5-1	NA	NA	TRBJ2-3	TGCGCCAGCAGCTTGGGGGAGCGAGGAAAAGATACGCAGTATTTT	CASSLGERGKDTQYF
TRBV12-3/TRBV12-4	many	TRBD2	TRBJ2-1	TGTGCCAGCACCTTTAGCGGGGGGGCCGGTGAGCAGTTCTTC	CASTFSGGAGEQFF
TRBV2	NA	TRBD2	TRBJ2-5	TGTACCAGCAGAGTACTAGCGGGGGGCCCAGAGACCCAGTACTTC	CTSRVLAGGPETQYF
TRBV28	many	NA	TRBJ2-3	TGTGCCAGCAGCGGGGGCAGGAGCACAGATACGCAGTATTTT	CASSGGRSTDTQYF
TRBV21-1	NA	NA	TRBJ2-3	TGTGCCAGCAGTAGCGGGGAAAGCACAGATACGCAGTATTTT	CASSSGESTDTQYF
TRBV20-1	many	NA	TRBJ1-5	TGCAGTGCTTCCGGGACCGAAAACCGGCCCCAGCATTTT	CSASGTENRPQHF
TRBV12-3/TRBV12-4	NA	NA	TRBJ2-1	TGTGCCAGCAGTTGGGGACCAGGGGTCTACAATGAGCAGTTCTTC	CASSWGPGVYNEQFF
TRBV7-2	NA	NA	TRBJ1-3	TGTGCCAGCAGCTCGACAGGCTCTTACTCTGGAAACACCATATATTTT	CASSSTGSYSGNTIYF
TRBV28	NA	NA	TRBJ1-4	TGTGCCAGCAGAGGGTTAGATGCGGGGGGTAATGAAAAACTGTTTTTT	CASRGLDAGGNEKLFF
TRBV28	NA	NA	TRBJ2-3	TGTGCCAGCAGTGTTTCGGGACGGGGTCGCGTGTCTACAGATACGCAGTATTTT	CASSVSGRGRVSTDTQYF
TRBV7-9	many	TRBD1	TRBJ2-1	TGTGCCAGCAGCTTGTTGGGACAGGGTTCCTACAATGAGCAGTTCTTC	CASSLLGQGSYNEQFF
TRBV5-5	many	NA	TRBJ1-2	TGTGCCAGCAGCTTGGGCAGGCGGAACTATGGCTACACCTTC	CASSLGRRNYGYTF
TRBV14	NA	TRBD2	TRBJ2-7	TGTGCCAGCAGCCTCCGGGAGGGGGGTACCTACGAGCAGTACTTC	CASSLREGGTYEQYF
TRBV2	few	NA	TRBJ1-3	TGTGCCAGCAGACAATCCGGACAGTCTGGAAACACCATATATTTT	CASRQSGQSGNTIYF
TRBV20-1	once	NA	TRBJ1-1	TGCAGTGCTACCCAGTCGGGGGGCTCGGCTTTCTTT	CSATQSGGSAFF
TRBV6-2/TRBV6-3	many	TRBD2	TRBJ2-1	TGTGCCAGCAGCCCCTCGGGGGTAGCGGGGGATGAGCAGTTCTTC	CASSPSGVAGDEQFF
TRBV7-2	NA	NA	TRBJ2-1	TGTGCCAGCAGCTCCTGTAGCGCTTCCATCCTTACTGAGCAGTTCTTC	CASSSCSASILTEQFF
TRBV28	few	NA	TRBJ1-2	TGTGCCACCGGGTTAGGCGGCCACACCTTC	CATGLGGHTF
TRBV2	many	NA	TRBJ1-4	TGTGCCAGCAGGGCCCGGGGGGCAAATACTAATGAAAAACTGTTTTTT	CASRARGANTNEKLFF
TRBV30	NA	NA	TRBJ2-3	TGTGCCTGGAGTGTGTGGGGGACTAGCACAGATACGCAGTATTTT	CAWSVWGTSTDTQYF
TRBV18	NA	NA	TRBJ2-7	TGTGCCAGCCCACCACTCCAGGATGGGGAGCAGTACTTC	CASPPLQDGEQYF
TRBV6-2/TRBV6-3	many	TRBD2	TRBJ2-3	TGTGCCAGCAGTAAACCGGGACTAGCGGGAAGCACAGATACGCAGTATTTT	CASSKPGLAGSTDTQYF
TRBV13	few	TRBD2	TRBJ2-3	TGTGCCATCGGGACTACCTCCGCCCCCACAGATACGCAGTATTTT	CAIGTTSAPTDTQYF
TRBV11-2	many	TRBD1	TRBJ2-5	TGTGCCAGCAGCAGGGACAGGGGGCAGGAGACCCAGTACTTC	CASSRDRGQETQYF
TRBV9	many	NA	TRBJ1-6	TGTGCCAGCAGCGTCAGGGGCTCCTATAATTCACCCCTCCACTTT	CASSVRGSYNSPLHF
TRBV5-6	NA	NA	TRBJ2-7	TGTGCCAGCAACTTGAGGGGAACCTACGAGCAGTACTTC	CASNLRGTYEQYF
TRBV5-8	many	TRBD1	TRBJ2-7	TGTGCCAGCAGCCAGTTTCGGACCGGGACAGAGGACGACGAGCAGTACTTC	CASSQFRTGTEDDEQYF
TRBV30	few	NA	TRBJ2-3	TGTGCCTGGAGGGCAACAGGGATTAGCACAGATACGCAGTATTTT	CAWRATGISTDTQYF
TRBV7-9	NA	NA	TRBJ2-2	TGTGCCAGCAGCCCCTCCGCGGTTACCGGGGAGCTGTTTTTT	CASSPSAVTGELFF
TRBV12-3/TRBV12-4	NA	NA	TRBJ2-3	TGTGCCAGCAGTTTAGCGGGGGGGCCGGCAGATGCGCAGTATTTT	CASSLAGGPADAQYF
TRBV5-4	many	NA	TRBJ2-1	TGTGCCAGCAGCTTGGCCGGGGTAGAGGAGCAGTTCTTC	CASSLAGVEEQFF
TRBV6-5	few	NA	TRBJ1-1	TGTGCCAGCAGTTCCAGGTTCATGAACACTGAAGCTTTCTTT	CASSSRFMNTEAFF
TRBV30	NA	NA	TRBJ1-2	TGTGCCTGGAGCCCCCGCCGGAGGGGCTACACCTTC	CAWSPRRRGYTF
TRBV5-5	many	TRBD1	TRBJ2-7	TGTGCCAGCAGCTTATCCCCGGGACAGAGCTACGAGCAGTACTTC	CASSLSPGQSYEQYF
TRBV30	many	NA	TRBJ2-7	TGTGCCTGGAGTAACGGGGGGCTTTACTCATCTACCCTCCTACCCGAGCAGTACTTC	CAWSNGGLYSSTLLPEQYF
TRBV20-1	many	NA	TRBJ1-1	TGCAGTGCTAGAGGTGCCCTAAACACTGAAGCTTTCTTT	CSARGALNTEAFF
TRBV5-6	few	TRBD1	TRBJ2-2	TGTGCCAGCAGCTTGTTAGCCGGGACAGCGAACACCGGGGAGCTGTTTTTT	CASSLLAGTANTGELFF
TRBV6-5	many	NA	TRBJ2-4	TGTGCCAGCAGCGTACGGGCCGCGAACATTCAGTACTTC	CASSVRAANIQYF
TRBV4-1	once	NA	TRBJ2-7	TGCGCCAGCAGCCAACTAGCGAATGAGCAGTACTTC	CASSQLANEQYF
TRBV5-6	few	NA	TRBJ1-1	TGTGCCAGCAGCTTGGGCCAGGGATTCACTGAAGCTTTCTTT	CASSLGQGFTEAFF
TRBV5-1	once	NA	TRBJ2-5	TGCGCCAGCAGCTTGGCCGTGTCGTCAGGCTACCAAAAGACCCAGTACTTC	CASSLAVSSGYQKTQYF
TRBV25-1	NA	NA	TRBJ2-7	TGTGCCAGCGGTCCGGGGGGCTGGTTCCGCGAGCAGTACTTC	CASGPGGWFREQYF
TRBV7-2	few	NA	TRBJ1-1	TGTGCCAGCAGCTTCCAGACTTCCCTGGGCACTGAAGCTTTCTTT	CASSFQTSLGTEAFF
TRBV2	many	NA	TRBJ2-7	TGTGCCAGCAGTCCCGGGACAACTACTCCCCTGGACGAGCAGTACTTC	CASSPGTTTPLDEQYF
TRBV29-1	NA	TRBD1	TRBJ2-1	TGCAGCGTTGATAGGACAGGGGTACGGAATGAGCAGTTCTTC	CSVDRTGVRNEQFF
TRBV30	NA	TRBD1	TRBJ1-2	TGTGCCTGGGCCGGGACAGGGGATGGCTACACCTTC	CAWAGTGDGYTF
TRBV5-1	NA	TRBD1	TRBJ2-7	TGCGCCAGCAGTTCAGGGGGCTTCAACGAGCAGTACTTC	CASSSGGFNEQYF